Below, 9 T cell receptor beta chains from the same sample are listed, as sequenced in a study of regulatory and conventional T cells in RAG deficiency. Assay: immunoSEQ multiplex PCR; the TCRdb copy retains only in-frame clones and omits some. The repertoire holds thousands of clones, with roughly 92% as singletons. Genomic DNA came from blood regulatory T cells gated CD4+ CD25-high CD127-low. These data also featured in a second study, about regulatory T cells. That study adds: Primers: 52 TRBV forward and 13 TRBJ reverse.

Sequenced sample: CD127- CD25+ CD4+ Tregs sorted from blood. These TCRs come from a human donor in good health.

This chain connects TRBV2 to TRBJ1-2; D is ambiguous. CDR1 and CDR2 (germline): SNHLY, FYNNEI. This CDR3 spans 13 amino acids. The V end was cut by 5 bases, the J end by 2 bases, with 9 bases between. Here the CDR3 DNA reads TGTGCCAGCAGTTTGACACCCAACTATGGCTACACCTTC. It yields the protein CASSLTPNYGYTF.

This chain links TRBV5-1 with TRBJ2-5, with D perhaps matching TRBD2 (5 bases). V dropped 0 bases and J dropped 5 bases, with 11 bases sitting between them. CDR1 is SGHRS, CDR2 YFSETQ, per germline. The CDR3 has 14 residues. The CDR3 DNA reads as TGCGCCAGCAGCTTGGAAGGGTCGGGGGAGACCCAGTACTTC. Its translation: CASSLEGSGETQYF.

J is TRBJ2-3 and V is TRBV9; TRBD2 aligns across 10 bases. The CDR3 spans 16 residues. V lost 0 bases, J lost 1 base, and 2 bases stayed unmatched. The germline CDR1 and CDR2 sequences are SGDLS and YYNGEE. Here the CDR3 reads CASSVELAGGTDTQYF. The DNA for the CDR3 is TGTGCCAGCAGCGTAGAGCTAGCGGGAGGCACAGATACGCAGTATTTT.

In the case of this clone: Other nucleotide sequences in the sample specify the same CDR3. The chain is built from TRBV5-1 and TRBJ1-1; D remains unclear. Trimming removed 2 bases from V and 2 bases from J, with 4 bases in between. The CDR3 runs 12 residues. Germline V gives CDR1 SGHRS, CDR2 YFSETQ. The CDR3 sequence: CASSFQNTEAFF. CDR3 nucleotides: TGCGCCAGCAGCTTCCAAAACACTGAAGCTTTCTTT. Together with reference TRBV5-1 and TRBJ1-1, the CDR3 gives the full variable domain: KAGVTQTPRYLIKTRGQQVTLSCSPISGHRSVSWYQQTPGQGLQFLFEYFSETQRNKGNFPGRFSGRQFSNSRSEMNVSTLELGDSALYLCASSFQNTEAFFGQGTRLTVV.

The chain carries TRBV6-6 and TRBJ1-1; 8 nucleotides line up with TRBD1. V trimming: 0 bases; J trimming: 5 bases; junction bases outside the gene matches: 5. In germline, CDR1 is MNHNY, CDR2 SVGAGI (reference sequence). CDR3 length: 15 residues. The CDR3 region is CASSYSVTGVTEAFF. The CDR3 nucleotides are TGTGCCAGCAGTTACTCTGTGACAGGGGTAACTGAAGCTTTCTTT.

The CDR3 bases are TGTGCCTGGAGTGTAATAGCCAACGTCCTGACTTTC. This codes for CAWSVIANVLTF. The chain links TRBV30 to TRBJ2-6; D is ambiguous. V was trimmed by 0 bases and J by 7 bases, leaving 4 bases between them. CDR3 size: 12 residues. The V gene's germline CDR1 is GTSNPN and CDR2 SVGIG (reference sequence).

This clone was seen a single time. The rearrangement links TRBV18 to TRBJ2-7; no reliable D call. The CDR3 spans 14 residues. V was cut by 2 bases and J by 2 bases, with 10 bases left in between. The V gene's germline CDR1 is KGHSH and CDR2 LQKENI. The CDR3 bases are TGTGCCAGCTCACCAACCAGGATCCCCTACGAGCAGTACTTC. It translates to CASSPTRIPYEQYF.

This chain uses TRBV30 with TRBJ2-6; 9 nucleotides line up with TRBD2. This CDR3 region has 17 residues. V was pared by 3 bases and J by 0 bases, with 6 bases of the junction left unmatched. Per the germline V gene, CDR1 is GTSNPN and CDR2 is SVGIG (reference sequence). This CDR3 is CAWRLAGPSSGANVLTF. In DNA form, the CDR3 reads TGTGCCTGGAGGCTAGCGGGGCCAAGCTCTGGGGCCAACGTCCTGACTTTC.

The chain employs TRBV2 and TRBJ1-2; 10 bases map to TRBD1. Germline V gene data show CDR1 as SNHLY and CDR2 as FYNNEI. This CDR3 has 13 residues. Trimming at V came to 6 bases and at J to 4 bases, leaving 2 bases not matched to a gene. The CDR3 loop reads CASRGDRGYGYTF. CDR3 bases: TGTGCCAGCAGGGGGGACAGGGGCTATGGCTACACCTTC.